The rows below give T cell receptor beta chains drawn from one sample of a study of glioma-infiltrating T cells. TCRdb analysed the multiplex PCR reads with MiXCR anew, one entry per CDR3 protein. The sample holds more than 110,000 distinct CDR3 sequences, roughly two fifths seen once. The sequencing sample was made of glioma tissue, nonneoplastic brain tissue, or PBMCs (not recorded which). Every receptor here comes from a human donor with low-grade glioma or glioblastoma, undergoing nonglioma brain surgery, or in good health (not recorded which). Each CDR3 is given without its conserved first and last residue. Each record gives: V gene, clone size, D gene, J gene, CDR3 length, CDR3 protein. A D gene is named only where the DNA matches it firmly. Not every row has a clone size; where given, it reads once, few, many or a size class.

>TRBV7-2|.|.|TRBJ1-5|12
ASTPGPSGQPQH
>TRBV20-1|few|.|TRBJ2-3|8
SPLADTQY
>TRBV7-2|.|.|TRBJ1-1|12
ASSLAGKDTEAF
>TRBV11-2|.|.|TRBJ1-5|11
ASSLQHNQPQH
>TRBV7-2|.|TRBD1|TRBJ1-2|13
ASSLFQDRGRGYT
>TRBV4-1|.|.|TRBJ2-1|13
ARSHGSGSYNEQF
>TRBV7-9|.|.|TRBJ2-7|10
ASSSDYYEQY
>TRBV14|.|TRBD2|TRBJ2-1|12
ASRTSGNYNEQF
>TRBV7-9|few|.|TRBJ2-7|14
ASSLVRTESSYEQY
>TRBV7-9|.|TRBD2|TRBJ2-3|14
ASSLVKSGRPDTQY
>TRBV3-1|.|.|TRBJ1-5|12
ASSQEPKNQPQH
>TRBV6-1|few|TRBD2|TRBJ2-5|12
ASSETLAEETQY
>TRBV6-6|few|.|TRBJ1-3|12
ASSYEGSGNTIY
>TRBV27|.|.|TRBJ1-1|11
ASSLVRNTEAF
>TRBV6-2/TRBV6-3|.|TRBD1|TRBJ2-1|12
ASSYGTGEYEQF
>TRBV7-9|.|.|TRBJ2-7|13
ASSFEQEEKNEQY
>TRBV20-1|few|TRBD2|TRBJ2-1|12
SASKLAENNEQF
>TRBV15|.|.|TRBJ1-1|12
ATRNGGVNTEAF
>TRBV2|few|TRBD1|TRBJ1-1|10
ASSETGVEAF
>TRBV12-3/TRBV12-4|.|TRBD1|TRBJ1-5|11
ASSADRYQPQH
>TRBV11-2|few|.|TRBJ1-5|12
ASSSDRQNQPQH
>TRBV4-1|few|.|TRBJ1-3|13
ASSQDDRLGNTIY
>TRBV19|.|TRBD2|TRBJ2-7|12
ASSLLAGGNEQY
>TRBV4-2|.|.|TRBJ1-6|13
ASSQDGQVNSPLH
>TRBV18|.|.|TRBJ2-1|11
ASSLSPGNEQF
>TRBV20-1|.|TRBD2|TRBJ2-3|14
SARNPSGSGTDTQY
>TRBV6-6|few|TRBD2|TRBJ2-5|13
ASSYLAGDQETQY
>TRBV6-1|few|.|TRBJ2-2|11
ASTESNTGELF
>TRBV6-2/TRBV6-3|.|.|TRBJ1-6|12
ASSPSSYNSTLH
>TRBV7-2|few|.|TRBJ1-6|12
ASSLEETSSPLH
>TRBV6-1|many|.|TRBJ1-6|11
ASTSGFDSPLH
>TRBV20-1|once|TRBD2|TRBJ2-7|12
SALSSGSSYEQH
>TRBV2|once|TRBD1|TRBJ1-1|13
ASRGDRDKNTEAF
>TRBV18|few|.|TRBJ1-1|12
ASSPNSMNTEAF
>TRBV6-5|.|TRBD1|TRBJ1-4|13
ASSYQGGAGEKLF
>TRBV5-1|.|.|TRBJ1-1|12
ASSSQIMNTEAF
>TRBV7-2|.|TRBD1|TRBJ1-3|14
ASSPRGNRGWNTIY
>TRBV6-2/TRBV6-3|.|.|TRBJ1-1|11
ASSLGTYTEAF
>TRBV6-2/TRBV6-3|.|.|TRBJ1-5|13
ASSYVQSINQPQH
>TRBV4-1|few|.|TRBJ2-1|11
ASSHGRGNEQF
>TRBV6-1|many|.|TRBJ1-5|10
ASRPQNQPQH
>TRBV4-1|.|TRBD1|TRBJ2-7|14
ASSYGSGTGGYEQY